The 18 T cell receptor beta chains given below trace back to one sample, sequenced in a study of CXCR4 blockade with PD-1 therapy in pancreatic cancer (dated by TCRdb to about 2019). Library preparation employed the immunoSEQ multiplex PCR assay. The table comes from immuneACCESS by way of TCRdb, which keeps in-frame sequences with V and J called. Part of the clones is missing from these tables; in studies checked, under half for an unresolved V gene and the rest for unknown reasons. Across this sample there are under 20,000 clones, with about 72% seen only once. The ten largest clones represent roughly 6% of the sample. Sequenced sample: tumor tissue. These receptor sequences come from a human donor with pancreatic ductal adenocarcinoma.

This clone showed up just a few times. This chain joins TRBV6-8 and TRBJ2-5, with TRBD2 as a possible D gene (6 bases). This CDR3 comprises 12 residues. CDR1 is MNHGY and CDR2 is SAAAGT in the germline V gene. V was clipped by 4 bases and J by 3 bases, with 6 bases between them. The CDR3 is CASSWGEETQYF. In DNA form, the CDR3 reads TGTGCCAGCAGTTGGGGGGAAGAGACCCAGTACTTC.

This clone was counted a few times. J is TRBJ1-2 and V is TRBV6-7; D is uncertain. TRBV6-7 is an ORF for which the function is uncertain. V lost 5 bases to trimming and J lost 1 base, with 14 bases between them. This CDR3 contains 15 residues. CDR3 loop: CASSELLFGNYGYTF. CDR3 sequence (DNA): TGTGCCAGCAGTGAACTTCTTTTCGGTAACTATGGCTACACCTTC.

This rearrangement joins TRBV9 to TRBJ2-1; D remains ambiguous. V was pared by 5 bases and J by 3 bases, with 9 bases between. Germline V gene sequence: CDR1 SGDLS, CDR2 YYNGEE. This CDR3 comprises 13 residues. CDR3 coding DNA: TGTGCCAGCAGTGATGGGGTCTACAATGAGCAGTTCTTC. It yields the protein CASSDGVYNEQFF. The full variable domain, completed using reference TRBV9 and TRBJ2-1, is DSGVTQTPKHLITATGQRVTLRCSPRSGDLSVYWYQQSLDQGLQFLIQYYNGEERAKGNILERFSAQQFPDLHSELNLSSLELGDSALYFCASSDGVYNEQFFGPGTRLTVL.

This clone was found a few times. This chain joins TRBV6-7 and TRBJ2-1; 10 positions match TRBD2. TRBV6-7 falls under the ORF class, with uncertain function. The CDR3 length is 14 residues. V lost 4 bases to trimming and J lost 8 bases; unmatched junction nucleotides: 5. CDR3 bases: TGTGCCAGCAGTTCCAGCGGGAGGGTTTATGAGCAGTTCTTC. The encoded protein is CASSSSGRVYEQFF.

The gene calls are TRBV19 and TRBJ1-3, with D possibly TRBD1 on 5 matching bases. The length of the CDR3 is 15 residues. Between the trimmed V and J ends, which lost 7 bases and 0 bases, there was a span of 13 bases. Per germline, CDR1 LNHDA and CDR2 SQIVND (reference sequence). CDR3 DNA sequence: TGTGCCAGTACCGAGAACAGGAACTCTGGAAACACCATATATTTT. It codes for CASTENRNSGNTIYF.

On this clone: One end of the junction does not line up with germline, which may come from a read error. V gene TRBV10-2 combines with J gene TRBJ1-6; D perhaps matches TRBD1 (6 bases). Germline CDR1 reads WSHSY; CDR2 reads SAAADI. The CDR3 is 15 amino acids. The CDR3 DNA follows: TGCACCAGCAGTGAGGGGGGTCCCAATAATTCACCCCTCCACTTT. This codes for CTSSEGGPNNSPLHF.

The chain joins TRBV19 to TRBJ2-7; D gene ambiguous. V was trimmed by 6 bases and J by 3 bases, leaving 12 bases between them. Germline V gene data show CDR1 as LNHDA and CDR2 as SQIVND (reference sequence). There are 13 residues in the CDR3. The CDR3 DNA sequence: TGTGCCAGTAGCCCTGGACGGATCTACGAGCAGTACTTC. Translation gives CASSPGRIYEQYF.

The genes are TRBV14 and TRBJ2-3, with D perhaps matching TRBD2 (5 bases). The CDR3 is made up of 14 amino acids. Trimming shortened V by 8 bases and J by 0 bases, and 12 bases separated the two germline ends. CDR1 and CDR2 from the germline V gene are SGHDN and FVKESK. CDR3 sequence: CASRSGISTDTQYF. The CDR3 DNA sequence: TGTGCCAGCCGCTCGGGAATAAGCACAGATACGCAGTATTTT. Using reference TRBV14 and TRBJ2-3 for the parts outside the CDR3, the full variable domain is EAGVTQFPSHSVIEKGQTVTLRCDPISGHDNLYWYRRVMGKEIKFLLHFVKESKQDESGMPNNRFLAERTGGTYSTLKVQPAELEDSGVYFCASRSGISTDTQYFGPGTRLTVL.

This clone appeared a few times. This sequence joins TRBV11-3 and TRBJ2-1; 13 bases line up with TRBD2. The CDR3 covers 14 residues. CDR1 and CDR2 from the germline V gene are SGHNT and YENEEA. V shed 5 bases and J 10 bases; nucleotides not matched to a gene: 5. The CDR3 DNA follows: TGTGCCAGCAGCCAACTAGCGGGAGGGAAAGAGCAGTTCTTC. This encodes CASSQLAGGKEQFF.

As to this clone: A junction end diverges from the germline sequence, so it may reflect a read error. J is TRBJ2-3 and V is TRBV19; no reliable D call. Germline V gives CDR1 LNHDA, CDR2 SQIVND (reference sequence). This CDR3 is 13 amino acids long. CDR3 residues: CTSSLGLADTQYF. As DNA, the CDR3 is TGTACCAGTAGTCTCGGTCTAGCAGATACGCAGTATTTT.

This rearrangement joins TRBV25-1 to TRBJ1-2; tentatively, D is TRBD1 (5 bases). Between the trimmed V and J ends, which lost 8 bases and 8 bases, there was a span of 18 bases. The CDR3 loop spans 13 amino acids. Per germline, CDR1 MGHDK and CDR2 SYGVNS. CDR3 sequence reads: CASSRDGLGGYTF. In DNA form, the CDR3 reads TGTGCCAGCTCCCGGGACGGCTTAGGCGGCTACACCTTC.

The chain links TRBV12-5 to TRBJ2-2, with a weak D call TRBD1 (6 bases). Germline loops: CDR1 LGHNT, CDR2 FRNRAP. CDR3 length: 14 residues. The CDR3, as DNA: TGTGCCAGCGTGGGACACCTTACGGCCGGGGAGCTGTTTTTT. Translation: CASVGHLTAGELFF.

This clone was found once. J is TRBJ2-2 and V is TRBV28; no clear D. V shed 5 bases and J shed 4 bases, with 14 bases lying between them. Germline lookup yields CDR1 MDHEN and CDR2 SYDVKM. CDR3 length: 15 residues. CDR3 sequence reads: CASSPPESITGELFF. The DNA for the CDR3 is TGTGCCAGCAGTCCCCCGGAATCGATCACCGGGGAGCTGTTTTTT.

Here the CDR3 reads CASTFKRGSTDTQYF. For the CDR3, the DNA is TGTGCCAGCACTTTTAAGCGGGGAAGCACAGATACGCAGTATTTT. The genes are TRBV28 and TRBJ2-3; 7 nucleotides match TRBD2. Germline trimming cut 7 bases from V and 0 bases from J; bases unmatched to any gene: 7. The germline gives CDR1 MDHEN, CDR2 SYDVKM. This CDR3 is 15 amino acids long. The full variable domain, in which reference TRBV28 and TRBJ2-3 provide the parts outside the CDR3, is DVKVTQSSRYLVKRTGEKVFLECVQDMDHENMFWYRQDPGLGLRLIYFSYDVKMKEKGDIPEGYSVSREKKERFSLILESASTNQTSMYLCASTFKRGSTDTQYFGPGTRLTVL.

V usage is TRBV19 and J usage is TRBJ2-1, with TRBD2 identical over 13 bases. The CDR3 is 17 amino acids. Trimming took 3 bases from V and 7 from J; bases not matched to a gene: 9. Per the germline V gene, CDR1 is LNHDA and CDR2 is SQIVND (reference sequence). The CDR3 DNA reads TGTGCCAGTAGTATGACTAGCGGGAGGAGGGACAAGAATGAGCAGTTCTTC. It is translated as CASSMTSGRRDKNEQFF.

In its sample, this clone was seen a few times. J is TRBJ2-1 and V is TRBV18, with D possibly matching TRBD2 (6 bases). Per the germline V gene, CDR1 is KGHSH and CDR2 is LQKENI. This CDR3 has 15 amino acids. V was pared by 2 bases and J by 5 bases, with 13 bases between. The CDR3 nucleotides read TGTGCCAGCTCACCAATCGGGCAGCGGGACAATGAGCAGTTCTTC. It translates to CASSPIGQRDNEQFF.

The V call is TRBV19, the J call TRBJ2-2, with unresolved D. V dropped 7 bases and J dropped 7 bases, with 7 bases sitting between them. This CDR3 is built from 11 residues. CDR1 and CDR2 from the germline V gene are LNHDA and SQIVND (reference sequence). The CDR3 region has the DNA TGTGCCAGTAAGTTCGGCGGGGAGCTGTTTTTT. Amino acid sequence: CASKFGGELFF.

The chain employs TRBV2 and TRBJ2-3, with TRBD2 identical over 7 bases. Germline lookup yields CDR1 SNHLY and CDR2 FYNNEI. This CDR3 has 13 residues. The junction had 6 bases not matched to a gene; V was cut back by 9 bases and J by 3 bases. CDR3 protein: CARAAGGTDTQYF. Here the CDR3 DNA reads TGTGCCAGAGCGGCCGGGGGGACAGATACGCAGTATTTT.